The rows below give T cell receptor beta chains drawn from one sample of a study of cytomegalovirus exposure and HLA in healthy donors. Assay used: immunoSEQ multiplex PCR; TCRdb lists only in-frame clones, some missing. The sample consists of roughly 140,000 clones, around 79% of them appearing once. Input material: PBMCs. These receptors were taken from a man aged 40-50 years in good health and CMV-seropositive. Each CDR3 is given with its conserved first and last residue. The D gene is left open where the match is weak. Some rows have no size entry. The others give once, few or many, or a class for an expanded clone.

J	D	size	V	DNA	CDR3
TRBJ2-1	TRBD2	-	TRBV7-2	TGTGCCAGCAGCTTTCGAGGGACTAGCGGGTACAATGAGCAGTTCTTC	CASSFRGTSGYNEQFF
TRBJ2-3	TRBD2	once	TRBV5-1	TGCGCCAGCAGCTTGGAAGCGGGCGGGAGGGTAGGAGATACGCAGTATTTT	CASSLEAGGRVGDTQYF
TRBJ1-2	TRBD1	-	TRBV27	TGTGCCAGCAGTTTAGCCGGGACAGGGGGTTTTTATGGCTACACCTTC	CASSLAGTGGFYGYTF
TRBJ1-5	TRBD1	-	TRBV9	TGTGCCAGCAGCTTAAATGGACAGGGCAATCAGCCCCAGCATTTT	CASSLNGQGNQPQHF
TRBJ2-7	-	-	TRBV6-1	TGTGCCAGCAGTGAAGCGGGACGGGGGGAGCAGTACTTC	CASSEAGRGEQYF
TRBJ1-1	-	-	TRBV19	TGTGCCAGTAGTATAGATCACGGAGTCGGAGCTTTCTTT	CASSIDHGVGAFF
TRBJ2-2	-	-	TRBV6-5	TGTGCCAGCACCGAAAGGAGGAACACCGGGGAGCTGTTTTTT	CASTERRNTGELFF
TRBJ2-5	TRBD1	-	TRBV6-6	TGTGCCAGCAGTTTCCGACAGGGTATTAGGGAGACCCAGTACTTC	CASSFRQGIRETQYF
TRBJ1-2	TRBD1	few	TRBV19	TGTGCCAGTAGTTCACAGGGGGCCAACTATGGCTACACCTTC	CASSSQGANYGYTF
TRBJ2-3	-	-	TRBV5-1	TGCGCCAGCAGCATCGACAGGTCGCGGAATGAGCAGTATTTT	CASSIDRSRNEQYF
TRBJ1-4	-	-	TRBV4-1	TGCGCCAGCAGCCGCCGCGCACCCAACGAAAAACTGTTTTTT	CASSRRAPNEKLFF
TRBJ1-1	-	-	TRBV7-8	TGTGCCAGCAGTCAGAATTCGGGGTCGGGGTTCGCTTTCTTT	CASSQNSGSGFAFF
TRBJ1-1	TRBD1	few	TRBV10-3	TGTGCCATAGTGACAGGGGGTGAAGCTTTCTTT	CAIVTGGEAFF
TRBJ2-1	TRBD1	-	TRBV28	TGTGCCAGCAGTGTCAGGGGACAGGTTTTCAATGAGCAGTTCTTC	CASSVRGQVFNEQFF
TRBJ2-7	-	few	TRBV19	TGTGCCAGTAGTATAGATGGGCCCTACGAGCAGTACTTC	CASSIDGPYEQYF
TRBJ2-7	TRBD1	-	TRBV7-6	TGTGCCAGCAGCTTAGTGGGACAGGGGCTTGAAGAGCAGTACTTC	CASSLVGQGLEEQYF
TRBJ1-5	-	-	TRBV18	TGTGCCAGCTCACCACCCGGGACTCGCGATCAGCCCCAGCATTTT	CASSPPGTRDQPQHF
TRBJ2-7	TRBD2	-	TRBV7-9	TGTGCCAGCAGCCCAAGGACTAGCGGGAGTCTTGTACGGTCCTACGAGCAGTACTTC	CASSPRTSGSLVRSYEQYF
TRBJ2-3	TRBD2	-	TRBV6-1	TGTGCCAGCAGTGAACTTGGCGGGAGTCTCACAGATACGCAGTATTTT	CASSELGGSLTDTQYF
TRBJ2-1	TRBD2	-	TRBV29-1	TGCAGCGTTGAGGTAGCGGGAGGGTTGGGTCGTGGCAATGAGCAGTTCTTC	CSVEVAGGLGRGNEQFF
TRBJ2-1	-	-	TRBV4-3	TGCGCCAGCAGCCAAGATTCGGGAGTCGGTGGCAATGAGCAGTTCTTC	CASSQDSGVGGNEQFF
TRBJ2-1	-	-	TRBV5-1	TGCGCCAGCAGCTCGTACGCCTACCCCTCCTACAATGAGCAGTTCTTC	CASSSYAYPSYNEQFF
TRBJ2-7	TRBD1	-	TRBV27	TGTGCCAGCAGTGATCCTTGGGGGACAGACGGCCGCGAGCAGTACTTC	CASSDPWGTDGREQYF
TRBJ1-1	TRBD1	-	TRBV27	TGTGCCAGCAGTCCGCAGGGGGCTACGAACACTGAAGCTTTCTTT	CASSPQGATNTEAFF
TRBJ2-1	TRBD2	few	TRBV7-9	TGTGCCAGCAGCGATCGACTAGCGGGAGATGGTAATGAGCAGTTCTTC	CASSDRLAGDGNEQFF
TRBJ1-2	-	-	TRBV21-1	TGTGCCAGCAGCACCGACACCGGGACAGGTCTATATGGCTACACCTTC	CASSTDTGTGLYGYTF
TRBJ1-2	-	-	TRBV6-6	TGTGCCAGCAGTTACTCGAAACTGGACTATGGCTACACCTTC	CASSYSKLDYGYTF
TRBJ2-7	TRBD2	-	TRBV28	TGTGCCAGCATGAAGAGCGGGGGTGGGGTTTACGAGCAGTACTTC	CASMKSGGGVYEQYF
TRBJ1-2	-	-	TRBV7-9	TGTTCCAGCAGCTTGAGTAGTGTTGAGGGGGACTATGGCTACACCTTC	CSSSLSSVEGDYGYTF
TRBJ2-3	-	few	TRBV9	TGTGCCAGCAGCATCACCGGGACTAGCACAGATACGCAGTATTTT	CASSITGTSTDTQYF
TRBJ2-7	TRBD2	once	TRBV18	TGTGCCAGCTCACCACCGTCTAGCGGGAGATACGAGCAGTACTTC	CASSPPSSGRYEQYF
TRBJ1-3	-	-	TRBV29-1	TGCAGCGGCGGACAGGGAAACACCATATATTTT	CSGGQGNTIYF
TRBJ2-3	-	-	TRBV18	TGTGCCAGCTCACCCCGGGATTCCACAGATACGCAGTATTTT	CASSPRDSTDTQYF
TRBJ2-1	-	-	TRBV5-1	TGCGCCAGCAGCGGGCGCGGGTTGGGGGAGCAGTTCTTC	CASSGRGLGEQFF
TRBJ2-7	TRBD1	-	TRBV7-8	TGTGCCAGCAGCTTCGCCGGGACAGGAGGCGAGCAGTACTTC	CASSFAGTGGEQYF
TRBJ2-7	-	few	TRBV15	TGTGCCACCAGCAGAGATCTGGCGGATTCCTACGAGCAGTACTTC	CATSRDLADSYEQYF
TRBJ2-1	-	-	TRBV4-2	TGTGCCAGCAGCCAGCGGGACTCACTTAGCTCCTACAATGAGCAGTTCTTC	CASSQRDSLSSYNEQFF
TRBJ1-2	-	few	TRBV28	TGTGCCAGCAGTCGGGGGGCCCAGCCGAGAGGTGGCTACACCTTC	CASSRGAQPRGGYTF
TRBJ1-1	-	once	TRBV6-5	TGTGCCAGCAGTTCCGCTTCCAGGGTCTGGGCTTTCTTT	CASSSASRVWAFF
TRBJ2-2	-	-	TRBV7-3	TGTGCCAGCAGCTTAAACGTAGCGGAGGGGAACACCGGGGAGCTGTTTTTT	CASSLNVAEGNTGELFF
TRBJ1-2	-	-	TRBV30	TGTGCCTGGAGTGGGACAGCTAACTATGGCTACACCTTC	CAWSGTANYGYTF
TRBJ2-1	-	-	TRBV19	TGTGCCAGTAGTATAGATGACTTGAACTCCTACAATGAGCAGTTCTTC	CASSIDDLNSYNEQFF
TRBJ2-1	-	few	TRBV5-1	TGCGCCAGCAGCCGCCTCGTGTCTGGGGGCCAGAATGAGCAGTTCTTC	CASSRLVSGGQNEQFF
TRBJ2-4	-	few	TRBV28	TGTGCCAGCAGCGCAGACAGTTCAACCTTTAACATTCAGTACTTC	CASSADSSTFNIQYF
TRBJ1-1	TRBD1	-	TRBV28	TGTGCCAGCAGTTTGATGGGGACAGGGAACACTGAAGCTTTCTTT	CASSLMGTGNTEAFF
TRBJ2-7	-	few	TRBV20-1	TGCAGTGCTAGAGTCAGGCACGAGCAGTACTTC	CSARVRHEQYF